This TCR beta chain came from a study of control samples from healthy donors and cancer patients. Clones were sequenced by immunoSEQ multiplex PCR, and TCRdb holds only the in-frame ones, with some missing. Of tens of thousands of clones listed, more than 85% were seen once; the top ten hold roughly 1.3%. This CDR3 spans 14 amino acids. Trimming pared 3 bases from V and 1 base from J, leaving 9 bases between. Per germline, CDR1 MNHEY and CDR2 SMNVEV (reference sequence). This receptor was taken from a woman between 35 and 50 years old with lung cancer. This rearrangement joins TRBV27 to TRBJ1-1; maybe TRBD1 (5 bases). Sequenced: PBMCs. The chain's CDR3 is CASSFSGENTEAFF. As DNA, the CDR3 is TGTGCCAGCAGTTTTTCGGGGGAGAACACTGAAGCTTTCTTT.